The 13 T cell receptor beta chains given below trace back to one sample, sequenced in a study of T cell clonotyping in hematopoietic cell transplantation. The time point: recipient sample about 28 days before transplant, after cytoreduction. Assay: immunoSEQ multiplex PCR; the TCRdb copy retains only in-frame clones and omits some. The sample has about 11,000 clones, more than 90% seen once; the top ten hold about 13%. Material: peripheral blood mononuclear cells, obtained before stem cell transplant. Every receptor here comes from a woman aged 35 to 49 with acute myeloid leukemia. Some clones in this sample may be carry-over from other donors' samples.

The V gene is TRBV27, the J gene TRBJ2-5; 10 positions agree with TRBD2. Looked up from germline, CDR1 is MNHEY and CDR2 is SMNVEV (reference sequence). With 7 bases clipped from V and 2 bases from J, the junction kept 10 bases outside the gene matches. The CDR3 has 16 amino acids. The chain's CDR3 is CASTPGSGRIQETQYF. The CDR3 nucleotides read TGTGCCAGCACCCCGGGTAGCGGGAGGATTCAAGAGACCCAGTACTTC.

In its sample, this clone ranks as large. The chain joins TRBV9 to TRBJ2-2, with 8 bases identical to TRBD1. Germline values: CDR1 SGDLS, CDR2 YYNGEE. This CDR3 is built from 17 residues. V was pared by 4 bases and J by 0 bases, with 8 bases of the junction left unmatched. In nucleotides, the CDR3 is TGTGCCAGCAGCCCCACACTGACAGGGGCGAACACCGGGGAGCTGTTTTTT. As protein: CASSPTLTGANTGELFF.

This rearrangement joins TRBV19 to TRBJ2-2, with D maybe TRBD1 (5 bases). The V end was cut by 1 base, the J end by 2 bases, with 14 bases between. Germline CDR1 reads LNHDA; CDR2 reads SQIVND (reference sequence). The CDR3 contains 17 residues. The CDR3 nucleotides are TGTGCCAGTAGTATAGCCCACGGCAGGGCAAACACCGGGGAGCTGTTTTTT. Protein: CASSIAHGRANTGELFF.

The chain employs TRBV19 and TRBJ2-3; possible D gene TRBD2, 7 bases. Germline V gene sequence: CDR1 LNHDA, CDR2 SQIVND (reference sequence). This CDR3 has 16 amino acids. The V end was cut by 5 bases, the J end by 0 bases, with 15 bases between. The CDR3 spells CASSLGGGTSTDTQYF. The CDR3 nucleotides are TGTGCCAGTAGTTTAGGGGGGGGCACTAGCACAGATACGCAGTATTTT.

The chain has TRBV5-4 and TRBJ1-1; D gene uncertain. This CDR3 is built from 15 residues. Per the germline V gene, CDR1 is SGHNT and CDR2 is YYREEE (reference sequence). Trimming took 4 bases from V and 4 from J, leaving 17 bases between them. The CDR3 sequence: CASSPVGVRTTEAFF. The CDR3 DNA reads TGTGCCAGCAGCCCCGTTGGGGTGAGAACCACTGAAGCTTTCTTT.

The CDR3 spells CASSPEARPRTDTQYF. The CDR3 coding sequence is TGTGCCAGCAGCCCTGAGGCCCGACCACGCACAGATACGCAGTATTTT. The chain recombines TRBV4-2 with TRBJ2-3; D not resolved. The CDR3 loop spans 16 amino acids. Germline assignment: CDR1 LGHNA and CDR2 YNFKEQ. Trimming left V 4 bases short and J 1 base short, with 15 bases between.

This clone was detected once. The chain uses TRBV7-9 and TRBJ1-2; 7 bases map to TRBD1. Trimming removed 6 bases from V and 8 bases from J; junction bases left unmatched: 6. From germline, CDR1 is SEHNR and CDR2 FQNEAQ (reference sequence). The CDR3 runs 12 residues. CDR3 region: CASSAGTEGYTF. The CDR3 nucleotides are TGTGCCAGCAGTGCCGGGACAGAAGGCTACACCTTC.

V usage is TRBV5-1 and J usage is TRBJ2-2; D is unclear. Per the germline V gene, CDR1 is SGHRS and CDR2 is YFSETQ. V gave up 0 bases and J gave up 1 base, with 10 bases separating them. This CDR3 is built from 16 residues. CDR3 bases: TGCGCCAGCAGCTTGGACACATTGAAGAACACCGGGGAGCTGTTTTTT. This codes for CASSLDTLKNTGELFF.

CDR3 sequence: CASSQGPGEAFF. CDR3 DNA sequence: TGCGCCAGCAGCCAAGGACCGGGTGAAGCTTTCTTT. The chain links TRBV4-1 to TRBJ1-1; D remains unclear. With 1 base removed from V and 7 bases from J, the gap between germline ends came to 7 bases. Germline loops: CDR1 MGHRA, CDR2 YSYEKL. The CDR3 length is 12 residues.

This chain uses TRBV5-1 with TRBJ2-7; either TRBD1 or TRBD2 may fit D (5 bases each). The CDR3 spans 14 residues. V shed 4 bases and J shed 1 base, with 12 bases lying between them. CDR1 and CDR2 from the germline V gene are SGHRS and YFSETQ. The CDR3 nucleotides are TGCGCCAGCAGCAGGGACGCGCTATCCTACGAGCAGTACTTC. This encodes CASSRDALSYEQYF.

This chain links TRBV5-6 with TRBJ2-5, with TRBD1 as a possible D gene (5 bases). V dropped 4 bases and J dropped 4 bases, with 11 bases sitting between them. Germline V gives CDR1 SGHDT, CDR2 YYEEEE. The CDR3 has 13 amino acids. CDR3 amino acids: CASSRSGRETQYF. CDR3 nucleotide sequence: TGTGCCAGCAGCCGGTCAGGGCGAGAGACCCAGTACTTC. The variable domain in full, completed from reference TRBV5-6 and TRBJ2-5, reads DAGVTQSPTHLIKTRGQQVTLRCSPKSGHDTVSWYQQALGQGPQFIFQYYEEEERQRGNFPDRFSGHQFPNYSSELNVNALLLGDSALYLCASSRSGRETQYFGPGTRLLVL.

The gene calls are TRBV11-3 and TRBJ2-1; the match to TRBD2 covers 7 bases. Germline V gene sequence: CDR1 SGHNT, CDR2 YENEEA. The CDR3 has 17 residues. V lost 1 base, J lost 0 bases, and 6 bases stayed unmatched. For the CDR3, the DNA is TGTGCCAGCAGCTTAGGGCGGGAGAGGGTCTCCTACAATGAGCAGTTCTTC. Protein: CASSLGRERVSYNEQFF.

The chain couples TRBV30 to TRBJ1-5; D is ambiguous. Per the germline V gene, CDR1 is GTSNPN and CDR2 is SVGIG (reference sequence). The CDR3 is 16 residues long. V dropped 6 bases and J dropped 2 bases, with 20 bases sitting between them. CDR3 DNA: TGTGCCTGCGGGAGGGCCGGAATAGAAGGCAATCAGCCCCAGCATTTT. It yields the protein CACGRAGIEGNQPQHF. Combining the CDR3 with reference TRBV30 and TRBJ1-5 gives the whole variable domain SQTIHQWPATLVQPVGSPLSLECTVEGTSNPNLYWYRQAAGRGLQLLFYSVGIGQISSEVPQNLSASRPQDRQFILSSKKLLLSDSGFYLCACGRAGIEGNQPQHFGDGTRLSIL.